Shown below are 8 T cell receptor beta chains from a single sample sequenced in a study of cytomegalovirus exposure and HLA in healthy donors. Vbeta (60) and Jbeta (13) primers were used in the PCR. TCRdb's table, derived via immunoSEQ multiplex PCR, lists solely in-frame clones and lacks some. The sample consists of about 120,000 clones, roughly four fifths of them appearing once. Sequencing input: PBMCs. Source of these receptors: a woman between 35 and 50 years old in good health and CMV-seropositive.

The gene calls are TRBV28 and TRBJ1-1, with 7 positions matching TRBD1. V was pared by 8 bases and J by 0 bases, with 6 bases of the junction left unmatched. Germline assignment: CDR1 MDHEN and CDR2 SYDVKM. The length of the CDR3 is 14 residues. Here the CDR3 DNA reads TGTGCCAGCGCGACAGGGCCATTGAACACTGAAGCTTTCTTT. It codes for CASATGPLNTEAFF. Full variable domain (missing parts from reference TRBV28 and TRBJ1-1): DVKVTQSSRYLVKRTGEKVFLECVQDMDHENMFWYRQDPGLGLRLIYFSYDVKMKEKGDIPEGYSVSREKKERFSLILESASTNQTSMYLCASATGPLNTEAFFGQGTRLTVV.

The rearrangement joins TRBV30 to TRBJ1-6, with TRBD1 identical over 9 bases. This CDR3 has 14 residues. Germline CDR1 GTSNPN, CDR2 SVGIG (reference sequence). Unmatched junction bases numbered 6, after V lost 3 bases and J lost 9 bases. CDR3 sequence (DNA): TGTGCCTGGAGCTCGGGACAGGGCTCTTCACCCCTCCACTTT. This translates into CAWSSGQGSSPLHF.

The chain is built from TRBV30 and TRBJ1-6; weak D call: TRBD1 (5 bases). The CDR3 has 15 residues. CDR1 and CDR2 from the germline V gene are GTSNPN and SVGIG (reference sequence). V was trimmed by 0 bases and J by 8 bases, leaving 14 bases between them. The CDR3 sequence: CAWSVAGRADSPLHF. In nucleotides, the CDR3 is TGTGCCTGGAGTGTAGCTGGCAGGGCGGATTCACCCCTCCACTTT.

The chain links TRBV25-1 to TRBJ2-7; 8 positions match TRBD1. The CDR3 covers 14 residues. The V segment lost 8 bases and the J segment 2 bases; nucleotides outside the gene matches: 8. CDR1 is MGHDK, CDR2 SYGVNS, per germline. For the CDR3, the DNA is TGTGCCAGCCGGAATACAGGGGGAACCTACGAGCAGTACTTC. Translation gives CASRNTGGTYEQYF.

CDR3: CAWSVGGTGGTPTGELFF. The CDR3 coding sequence is TGTGCCTGGAGTGTCGGGGGAACGGGAGGGACCCCCACCGGGGAGCTGTTTTTT. The V call is TRBV30, the J call TRBJ2-2; 8 bases align to TRBD2. The germline V gene encodes CDR1 GTSNPN and CDR2 SVGIG (reference sequence). Trimming at V came to 0 bases and at J to 4 bases, leaving 13 bases not matched to a gene. The CDR3 sequence is 18 residues long. Full variable domain (rest looked up from reference TRBV30 and TRBJ2-2): SQTIHQWPATLVQPVGSPLSLECTVEGTSNPNLYWYRQAAGRGLQLLFYSVGIGQISSEVPQNLSASRPQDRQFILSSKKLLLSDSGFYLCAWSVGGTGGTPTGELFFGEGSRLTVL.

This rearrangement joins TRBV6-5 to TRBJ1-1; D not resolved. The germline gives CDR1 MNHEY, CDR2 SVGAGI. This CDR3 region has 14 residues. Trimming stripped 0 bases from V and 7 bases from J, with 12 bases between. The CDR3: CASSYSRTAFEAFF. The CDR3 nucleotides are TGTGCCAGCAGTTACTCGAGAACAGCCTTTGAAGCTTTCTTT.

Here the CDR3 reads CASSVQGMNTEAFF. The DNA of the CDR3 is TGTGCCAGCAGCGTTCAGGGCATGAACACTGAAGCTTTCTTT. This sequence joins TRBV11-2 and TRBJ1-1; weak D call: TRBD1 (5 bases). The CDR3 length is 14 residues. Per the germline V gene, CDR1 is SGHAT and CDR2 is FQNNGV. V was pared by 5 bases and J by 0 bases, with 10 bases between.

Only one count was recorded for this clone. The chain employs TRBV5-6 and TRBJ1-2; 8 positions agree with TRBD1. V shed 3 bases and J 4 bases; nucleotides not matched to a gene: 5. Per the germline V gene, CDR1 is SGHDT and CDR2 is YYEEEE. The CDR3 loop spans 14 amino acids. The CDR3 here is CASSSQGASYGYTF. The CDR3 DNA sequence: TGTGCCAGCAGCTCGCAGGGGGCCAGCTATGGCTACACCTTC.